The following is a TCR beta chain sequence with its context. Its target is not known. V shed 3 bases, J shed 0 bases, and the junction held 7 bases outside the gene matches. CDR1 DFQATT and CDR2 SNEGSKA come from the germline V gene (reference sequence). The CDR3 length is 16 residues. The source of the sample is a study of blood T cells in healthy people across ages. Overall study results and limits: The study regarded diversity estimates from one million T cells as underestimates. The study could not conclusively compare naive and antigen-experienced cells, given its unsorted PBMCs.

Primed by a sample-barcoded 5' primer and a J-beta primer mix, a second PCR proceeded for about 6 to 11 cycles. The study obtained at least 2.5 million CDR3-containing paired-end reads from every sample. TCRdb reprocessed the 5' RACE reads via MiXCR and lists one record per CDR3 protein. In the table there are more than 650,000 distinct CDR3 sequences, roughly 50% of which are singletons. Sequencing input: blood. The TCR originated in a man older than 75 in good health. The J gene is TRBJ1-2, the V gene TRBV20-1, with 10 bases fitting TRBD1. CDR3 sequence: CSASGDRGVANYGYTF. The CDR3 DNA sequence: TGCAGTGCTAGCGGGGACAGGGGTGTCGCTAACTATGGCTACACCTTC.